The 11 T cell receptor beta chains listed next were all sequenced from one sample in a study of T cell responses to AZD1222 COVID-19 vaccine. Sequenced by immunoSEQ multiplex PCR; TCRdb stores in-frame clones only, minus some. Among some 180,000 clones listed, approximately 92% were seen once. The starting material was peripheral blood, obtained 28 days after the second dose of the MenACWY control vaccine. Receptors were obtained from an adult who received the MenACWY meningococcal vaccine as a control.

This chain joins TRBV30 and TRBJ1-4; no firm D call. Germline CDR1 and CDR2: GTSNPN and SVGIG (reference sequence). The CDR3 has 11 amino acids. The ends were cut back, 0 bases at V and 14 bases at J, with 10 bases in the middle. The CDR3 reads CAWSVGGGLFF. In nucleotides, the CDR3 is TGTGCCTGGAGTGTAGGAGGAGGGCTGTTTTTT.

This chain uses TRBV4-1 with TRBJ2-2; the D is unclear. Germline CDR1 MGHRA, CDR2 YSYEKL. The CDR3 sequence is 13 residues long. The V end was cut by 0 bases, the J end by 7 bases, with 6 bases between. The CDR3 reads CASSQEEYGELFF. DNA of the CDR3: TGCGCCAGCAGCCAAGAAGAATACGGGGAGCTGTTTTTT.

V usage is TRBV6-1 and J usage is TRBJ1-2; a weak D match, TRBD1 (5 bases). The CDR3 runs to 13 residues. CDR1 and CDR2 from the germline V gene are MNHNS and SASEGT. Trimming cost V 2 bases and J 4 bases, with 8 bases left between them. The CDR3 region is CASSEFGAYGYTF. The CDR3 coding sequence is TGTGCCAGCAGTGAATTCGGGGCCTATGGCTACACCTTC.

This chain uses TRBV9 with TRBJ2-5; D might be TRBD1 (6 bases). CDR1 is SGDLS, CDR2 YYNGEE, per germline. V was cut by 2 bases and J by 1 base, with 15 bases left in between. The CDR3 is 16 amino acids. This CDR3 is CASSVDPRGGQETQYF. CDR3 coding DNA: TGTGCCAGCAGCGTCGACCCAAGAGGGGGCCAAGAGACCCAGTACTTC.

The CDR3: CASSFQAGEAYEQYF. CDR3 bases: TGTGCCAGCAGCTTTCAGGCGGGGGAGGCCTACGAGCAGTACTTC. The gene calls are TRBV7-2 and TRBJ2-7; 7 bases are shared with TRBD2. This CDR3 has 15 amino acids. Trimming cost V 3 bases and J 2 bases; bases outside gene matches: 7. Germline CDR1 and CDR2: SGHTA and FQGNSA.

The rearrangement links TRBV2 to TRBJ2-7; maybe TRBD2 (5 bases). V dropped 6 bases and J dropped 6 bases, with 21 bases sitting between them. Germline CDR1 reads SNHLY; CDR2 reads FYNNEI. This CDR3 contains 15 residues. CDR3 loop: CASREETASGFEQYF. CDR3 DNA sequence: TGTGCCAGCAGGGAGGAGACGGCCTCGGGTTTCGAGCAGTACTTC.

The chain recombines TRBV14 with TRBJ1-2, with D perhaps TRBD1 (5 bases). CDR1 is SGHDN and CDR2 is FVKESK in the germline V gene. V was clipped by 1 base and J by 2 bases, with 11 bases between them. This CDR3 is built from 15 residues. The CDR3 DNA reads TGTGCCAGCAGCCAAGGGGGCGGGATGAACTATGGCTACACCTTC. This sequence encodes CASSQGGGMNYGYTF.

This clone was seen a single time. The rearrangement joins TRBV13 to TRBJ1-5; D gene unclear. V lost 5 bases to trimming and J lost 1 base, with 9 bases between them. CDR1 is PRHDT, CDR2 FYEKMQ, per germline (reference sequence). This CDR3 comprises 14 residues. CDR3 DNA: TGTGCCAGCAGCCCTAGAGGGAGCAATCAGCCCCAGCATTTT. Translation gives CASSPRGSNQPQHF.

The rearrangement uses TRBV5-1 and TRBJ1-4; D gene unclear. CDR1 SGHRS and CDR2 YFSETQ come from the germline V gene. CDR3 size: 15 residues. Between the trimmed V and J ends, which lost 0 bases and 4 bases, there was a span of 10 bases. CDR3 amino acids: CASSLDSQSNEKLFF. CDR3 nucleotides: TGCGCCAGCAGCTTGGATTCGCAGAGTAATGAAAAACTGTTTTTT. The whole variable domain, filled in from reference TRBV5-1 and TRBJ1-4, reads KAGVTQTPRYLIKTRGQQVTLSCSPISGHRSVSWYQQTPGQGLQFLFEYFSETQRNKGNFPGRFSGRQFSNSRSEMNVSTLELGDSALYLCASSLDSQSNEKLFFGSGTQLSVL.

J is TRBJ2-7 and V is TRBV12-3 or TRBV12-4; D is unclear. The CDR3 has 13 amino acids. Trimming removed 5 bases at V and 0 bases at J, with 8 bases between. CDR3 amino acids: CASSPHGSYEQYF. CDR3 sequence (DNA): TGTGCCAGCAGTCCCCACGGCTCCTACGAGCAGTACTTC.

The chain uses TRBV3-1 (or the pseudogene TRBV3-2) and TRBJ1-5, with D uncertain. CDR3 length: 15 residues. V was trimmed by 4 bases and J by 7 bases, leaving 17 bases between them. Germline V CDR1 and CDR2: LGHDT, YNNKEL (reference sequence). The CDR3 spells CASSLSWGQGQPQHF. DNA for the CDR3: TGTGCCAGCAGCCTGTCGTGGGGTCAAGGCCAGCCCCAGCATTTT.